This T cell receptor (beta chain) appears in the sequencing data of a study of blood T cell repertoires in COVID-19. Whole-study context: Collection of acute and convalescent COVID-19 samples took place in the United States, Italy and Spain.

This clone was detected only a few times. CDR1 and CDR2 from the germline V gene are MDHEN and SYDVKM. V lost 10 bases to trimming and J lost 0 bases, with 13 bases between them. The CDR3 covers 13 residues. Original processing notes: Amplification from reference gene primers served as the basis for estimated nucleated cell counts. Here immunoSEQ multiplex PCR was the method, and the copy in TCRdb shows in-frame clones only, minus some. V and J calls and clone size follow that table, whereas D and trimming were derived from the DNA. This table holds about 180,000 clones, 89% found once. Sequencing used PBMCs or T cells enriched from blood (not recorded which). This TCR came from a woman in her forties with acute COVID-19. This chain uses TRBV28 with TRBJ2-7, with a weak D call TRBD1 (6 bases). The CDR3 bases are TGTGCCACGCATGGGACACTCTCCTACGAGCAGTACTTC. Its protein is CATHGTLSYEQYF. Full variable domain (missing parts from reference TRBV28 and TRBJ2-7): DVKVTQSSRYLVKRTGEKVFLECVQDMDHENMFWYRQDPGLGLRLIYFSYDVKMKEKGDIPEGYSVSREKKERFSLILESASTNQTSMYLCATHGTLSYEQYFGPGTRLTVT.